This is a list of T cell receptor beta chains from one sample in a study of PD-L1 blockade in urothelial cancer. TCRdb's copy holds only in-frame clones and misses some; the assay was immunoSEQ multiplex PCR. The sample lists some 45,000 clones, approximately 91% occurring once. This specimen was PBMCs, taken around atezolizumab (anti-PD-L1) treatment. The source is a donor at least 40 years old with urothelial cancer. Each CDR3 is given with its conserved first and last residue. A D gene is named only where the DNA matches it firmly. Clone sizes are given selectively: once, few, many, or a class where the clone is expanded.

j_gene: TRBJ2-1; v_gene: TRBV7-9; abundance: -; d_gene: TRBD2; CDR3nt: TGTGCCAGCAGCGCCGGGACTAGCGGGGTCGATGAGCAGTTCTTC; CDR3aa: CASSAGTSGVDEQFF
j_gene: TRBJ2-7; v_gene: TRBV5-1; abundance: -; d_gene: TRBD2; CDR3nt: TGCGCCAGCAGCCCCTACCGACTAGCGGGAGCCTACGAGCAGTACTTC; CDR3aa: CASSPYRLAGAYEQYF
j_gene: TRBJ1-2; v_gene: TRBV4-1; abundance: -; d_gene: -; CDR3nt: TGCGCCAGCAGCCAAGTGGAAGGGGTGGACTATGGCTACACCTTC; CDR3aa: CASSQVEGVDYGYTF
j_gene: TRBJ2-1; v_gene: TRBV4-3; abundance: once; d_gene: TRBD2; CDR3nt: TGCGCCAGCAGCCAAAGATGGCCTAGCGGGAGGGCCGGGGAGCAGTTCTTC; CDR3aa: CASSQRWPSGRAGEQFF
j_gene: TRBJ2-7; v_gene: TRBV7-3; abundance: -; d_gene: TRBD2; CDR3nt: TGTGCCAGCAGCGCCGGGGGGGGCCGGCACGAGCAGTACTTC; CDR3aa: CASSAGGGRHEQYF
j_gene: TRBJ2-5; v_gene: TRBV11-1; abundance: medium-sized; d_gene: TRBD2; CDR3nt: TGTGCCAGCAGCTTAGTGGGGCTAGCGGGAGGAGAGACCCAGTACTTC; CDR3aa: CASSLVGLAGGETQYF
j_gene: TRBJ1-4; v_gene: TRBV19; abundance: -; d_gene: -; CDR3nt: TGTGCCAGTAGTGGGGGGGGGTCCACCTCTAAGGCTAAACTGTTTTTT; CDR3aa: CASSGGGSTSKAKLFF
j_gene: TRBJ1-2; v_gene: TRBV5-1; abundance: once; d_gene: TRBD1; CDR3nt: TGCGCCAGCAGCAAACCGGGACAGGGACACTATGGCTACACCTTC; CDR3aa: CASSKPGQGHYGYTF
j_gene: TRBJ2-5; v_gene: TRBV18; abundance: -; d_gene: -; CDR3nt: TGTGCCAGCTCACCCGGGGAAGGAGAGACCCAGTACTTC; CDR3aa: CASSPGEGETQYF
j_gene: TRBJ2-1; v_gene: TRBV18; abundance: few; d_gene: TRBD1; CDR3nt: TGTGCCAGCTCACCAAGGGCCCCTGGACAGGGGGCCAACAATGAGCAGTTCTTC; CDR3aa: CASSPRAPGQGANNEQFF
j_gene: TRBJ1-1; v_gene: TRBV25-1; abundance: -; d_gene: -; CDR3nt: TGTGCCAGCAGTGAATGGGGAGGGGTAGCTTTCTTT; CDR3aa: CASSEWGGVAFF
j_gene: TRBJ2-2; v_gene: TRBV7-8; abundance: -; d_gene: -; CDR3nt: TGTGCCAGCAGCTTAAGGCGGGACCCCGGGAGCACCGGGGAGCTGTTTTTT; CDR3aa: CASSLRRDPGSTGELFF
j_gene: TRBJ2-7; v_gene: TRBV19; abundance: -; d_gene: TRBD2; CDR3nt: TGTGCCAGCAGGCCCACTAGCGGGAGGGCTGGCGAGCAGTACTTC; CDR3aa: CASRPTSGRAGEQYF
j_gene: TRBJ1-2; v_gene: TRBV4-2; abundance: -; d_gene: -; CDR3nt: TGTGCCAGCAGCCAAGCTCGGCACGGAGCCGGCTACACCTTC; CDR3aa: CASSQARHGAGYTF
j_gene: TRBJ1-2; v_gene: TRBV19; abundance: -; d_gene: -; CDR3nt: TGTGCCAGTAGTATCAGGCAGGAGGGTTATGGCTACACCTTC; CDR3aa: CASSIRQEGYGYTF
j_gene: TRBJ2-7; v_gene: TRBV7-2; abundance: once; d_gene: -; CDR3nt: TGTGCCAGCAGCTCCAAGGGGGGGGGATTAAGCGAGCAGTACTTC; CDR3aa: CASSSKGGGLSEQYF
j_gene: TRBJ2-1; v_gene: TRBV11-2; abundance: -; d_gene: TRBD2; CDR3nt: TGTGCCAGCAGCTTAGCCCGGACTAGCGGGAATGAGCAGTTCTTC; CDR3aa: CASSLARTSGNEQFF
j_gene: TRBJ2-1; v_gene: TRBV4-1; abundance: -; d_gene: -; CDR3nt: TGCGCCAGCAGCCAAGACACCCGGTCGCTGGTCGGCAATGAGCAGTTCTTC; CDR3aa: CASSQDTRSLVGNEQFF